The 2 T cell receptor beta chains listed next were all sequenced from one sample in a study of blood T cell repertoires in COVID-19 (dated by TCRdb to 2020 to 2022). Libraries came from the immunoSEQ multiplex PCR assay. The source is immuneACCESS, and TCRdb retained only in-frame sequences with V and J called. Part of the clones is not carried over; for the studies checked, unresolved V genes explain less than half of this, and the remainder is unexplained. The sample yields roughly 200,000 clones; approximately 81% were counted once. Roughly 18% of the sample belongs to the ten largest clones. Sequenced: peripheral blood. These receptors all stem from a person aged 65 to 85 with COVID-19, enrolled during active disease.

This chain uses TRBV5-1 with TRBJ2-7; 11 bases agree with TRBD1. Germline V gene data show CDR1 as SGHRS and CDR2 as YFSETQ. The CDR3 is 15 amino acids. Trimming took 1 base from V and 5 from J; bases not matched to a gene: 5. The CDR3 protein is CASSLNGQGANEQYF. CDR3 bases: TGCGCCAGCAGCTTGAATGGACAGGGGGCGAACGAGCAGTACTTC.

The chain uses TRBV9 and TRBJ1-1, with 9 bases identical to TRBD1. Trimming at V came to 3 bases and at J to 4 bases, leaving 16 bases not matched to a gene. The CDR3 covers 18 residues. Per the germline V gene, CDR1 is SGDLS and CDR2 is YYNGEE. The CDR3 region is CASSEGLGGQGEITEAFF. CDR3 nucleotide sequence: TGTGCCAGCAGCGAGGGCTTGGGGGGACAGGGAGAAATCACTGAAGCTTTCTTT.